These 32 T cell receptor beta chains came from one sample sequenced in a study of blood T cell repertoires in COVID-19. Sequencing was performed with immunoSEQ multiplex PCR; in TCRdb, only in-frame clones are kept and a portion is missing. The sample shows roughly 410,000 clones, 70% to 90% of them seen only once. The sequencing input was peripheral blood. Every receptor here comes from a woman aged 40-49 years with COVID-19, enrolled during active disease.

The chain uses TRBV27 and TRBJ2-1; TRBD2 aligns across 11 bases. The V gene end was trimmed by 5 bases and the J gene end by 7 bases; junction bases not matched to a gene: 7. The CDR3 is 15 amino acids. CDR1 and CDR2 (germline): MNHEY, SMNVEV (reference sequence). The CDR3 loop is CASSPQGLAVNEQFF. In nucleotides, the CDR3 is TGTGCCAGCAGTCCGCAGGGACTAGCGGTTAATGAGCAGTTCTTC.

The chain uses TRBV10-2 and TRBJ1-4, with 8 bases matching TRBD1. Germline trimming cut 3 bases from V and 5 bases from J; bases unmatched to any gene: 5. The CDR3 runs to 15 residues. In germline, CDR1 is WSHSY, CDR2 SAAADI. CDR3 sequence reads: CASSDTGGGNEKLFF. CDR3 coding DNA: TGCGCCAGCAGTGATACAGGGGGTGGGAATGAAAAACTGTTTTTT.

This chain joins TRBV3-1 (or the pseudogene TRBV3-2) and TRBJ1-2; 9 nucleotides line up with TRBD1. Germline CDR1 is LGHDT and CDR2 is YNNKEL (reference sequence). CDR3 size: 16 residues. V shed 4 bases, J shed 5 bases, and the junction held 11 bases outside the gene matches. This CDR3 reads CASSLTPQTGGYGYTF. CDR3 DNA sequence: TGTGCCAGCAGCCTCACCCCTCAGACAGGGGGGTATGGCTACACCTTC.

This clone was found once. The rearrangement joins TRBV4-3 to TRBJ2-1; D possibly corresponds to TRBD2 (6 bases). V lost 1 base and J 8 bases, leaving 15 bases between the germline ends. The CDR3 contains 15 residues. CDR1 and CDR2 (germline): LGHNA, YSLEER. CDR3 protein: CASSQVTGEPHEQFF. The CDR3 DNA is TGCGCCAGCAGCCAAGTGACGGGGGAGCCGCATGAGCAGTTCTTC.

The chain has TRBV11-1 and TRBJ2-7; possibly TRBD2 for D (5 bases). Trimming pared 0 bases from V and 3 bases from J, leaving 12 bases between. Germline V gives CDR1 SGHAT, CDR2 FQDESV (reference sequence). The length of the CDR3 is 15 residues. The CDR3 protein is CASSLATKLLYEQYF. CDR3 in DNA: TGTGCCAGCAGCTTAGCGACTAAGCTTCTCTACGAGCAGTACTTC.

The J gene is TRBJ2-4, the V gene TRBV3-1 (or the pseudogene TRBV3-2), with a weak D call TRBD2 (5 bases). CDR1 LGHDT and CDR2 YNNKEL come from the germline V gene (reference sequence). The CDR3 runs 13 residues. Between the trimmed V and J ends, which lost 0 bases and 6 bases, there was a span of 6 bases. In nucleotides, the CDR3 is TGTGCCAGCAGCCAAGATGGGAGAAACATTCAGTACTTC. Its protein is CASSQDGRNIQYF.

This rearrangement joins TRBV18 to TRBJ1-2, with TRBD1 matching over 7 bases. The CDR3 has 15 residues. J was trimmed by 1 base and V by 5 bases; bases with no gene match: 7. CDR1 is KGHSH and CDR2 is LQKENI in the germline V gene. CDR3 sequence reads: CASSTSGQRNYGYTF. For the CDR3, the DNA is TGTGCCAGCTCAACCTCGGGACAGCGTAACTATGGCTACACCTTC.

This chain uses TRBV6-2 or TRBV6-3 with TRBJ1-2, with D perhaps matching TRBD1 (5 bases). Germline V gene sequence: CDR1 MNHEY, CDR2 SVGEGT. V lost 5 bases to trimming and J lost 4 bases, with 8 bases between them. The CDR3 spans 12 residues. The CDR3 reads CASSPGGYGYTF. The CDR3 DNA reads TGTGCCAGCAGTCCCGGGGGCTATGGCTACACCTTC.

The chain joins TRBV6-4 to TRBJ1-1; D gene unclear. V dropped 4 bases and J dropped 5 bases, with 20 bases sitting between them. The CDR3 spans 16 residues. Germline V CDR1 and CDR2: MRHNA, SNTAGT. The CDR3 sequence is CASSAEGWGRNTEAFF. As DNA, the CDR3 is TGTGCCAGCAGTGCTGAGGGATGGGGTAGAAATACTGAAGCTTTCTTT.

CDR3 bases: TGCGCCAGCAGCCAAGATCCAGGGAGGAATGAAAAACTGTTTTTT. Translating gives CASSQDPGRNEKLFF. The rearrangement links TRBV4-3 to TRBJ1-4, with D possibly TRBD1 on 5 matching bases. Germline V CDR1 and CDR2: LGHNA, YSLEER. V shed 0 bases and J shed 5 bases, with 10 bases lying between them. There are 15 residues in the CDR3.

This clone was recorded many times. V and J are TRBV6-4 and TRBJ2-1; TRBD2 might be the D (7 bases). CDR3 size: 14 residues. Per germline, CDR1 MRHNA and CDR2 SNTAGT. With 2 bases removed from V and 6 bases from J, the gap between germline ends came to 11 bases. This CDR3 reads CASSDGGASNEQFF. The DNA for the CDR3 is TGTGCCAGCAGTGACGGGGGGGCTTCCAATGAGCAGTTCTTC.

Remarks on this clone: This CDR3 is also generated by other DNA sequences in the sample. This chain links TRBV18 with TRBJ1-1; D is possibly TRBD1 (5 bases). Between the trimmed V and J ends, which lost 3 bases and 1 base, there was a span of 6 bases. Germline lookup yields CDR1 KGHSH and CDR2 LQKENI. This CDR3 spans 13 amino acids. The CDR3 spells CASSPGGNTEAFF. DNA for the CDR3: TGTGCCAGCTCACCCGGGGGGAACACTGAAGCTTTCTTT.

The J gene is TRBJ2-7, the V gene TRBV7-8, with D possibly being TRBD2 (6 bases). This CDR3 contains 15 residues. V lost 1 base to trimming and J lost 0 bases, with 10 bases between them. Germline V gene data show CDR1 as SGHVS and CDR2 as FQNEAQ. The CDR3 here is CASSLDGRVSYEQYF. For the CDR3, the DNA is TGTGCCAGCAGCTTAGACGGGAGAGTCTCCTACGAGCAGTACTTC. Based on the CDR3 plus reference TRBV7-8 and TRBJ2-7, the full variable domain is GAGVSQSPRYKVAKRGQDVALRCDPISGHVSLFWYQQALGQGPEFLTYFQNEAQLDKSGLPSDRFFAERPEGSVSTLKIQRTQQEDSAVYLCASSLDGRVSYEQYFGPGTRLTVT.

The V call is TRBV6-2 or TRBV6-3, the J call TRBJ2-2; D uncertain. CDR1 is MNHEY and CDR2 is SVGEGT in the germline V gene. Trimming left V 4 bases short and J 4 bases short, with 7 bases between. This CDR3 is built from 13 residues. For the CDR3, the DNA is TGTGCCAGCAGTTTCTCCTCCACCGGGGAGCTGTTTTTT. Protein: CASSFSSTGELFF.

The chain couples TRBV4-3 to TRBJ1-3; 7 nucleotides align to TRBD1. V was clipped by 1 base and J by 0 bases; unmatched bases: 6. Germline V CDR1 and CDR2: LGHNA, YSLEER. This CDR3 is built from 17 residues. CDR3 region: CASSQVGGRSSGNTIYF. The DNA for the CDR3 is TGCGCCAGCAGCCAAGTAGGGGGCCGAAGCTCTGGAAACACCATATATTTT.

The chain couples TRBV2 to TRBJ2-4, with TRBD2 as a possible D gene (5 bases). The germline V gene encodes CDR1 SNHLY and CDR2 FYNNEI. V gave up 6 bases and J gave up 6 bases, with 15 bases separating them. The CDR3 contains 14 residues. CDR3 DNA: TGTGCCAGCAGCGCAGCGGAGTCTCGAAACATTCAGTACTTC. As protein: CASSAAESRNIQYF.

The chain joins TRBV7-2 to TRBJ2-3, with D possibly matching TRBD1 (6 bases). Between the trimmed V and J ends, which lost 7 bases and 6 bases, there was a span of 11 bases. The CDR3 is made up of 12 amino acids. Germline loops: CDR1 SGHTA, CDR2 FQGNSA. The CDR3 coding sequence is TGTGCCAGCAACAGGGCGAGGGATACGCAGTATTTT. This codes for CASNRARDTQYF.

The rearrangement uses TRBV6-5 and TRBJ2-7, with D perhaps TRBD2 (6 bases). The ends were cut back, 0 bases at V and 6 bases at J, with 15 bases in the middle. The germline V gene encodes CDR1 MNHEY and CDR2 SVGAGI. The CDR3 totals 15 residues. In nucleotides, the CDR3 is TGTGCCAGCAGTTACTCGGGGGACTTATCAGGCGAGCAGTACTTC. It encodes CASSYSGDLSGEQYF.

This chain links TRBV19 with TRBJ1-2; 9 bases align to TRBD1. Germline assignment: CDR1 LNHDA and CDR2 SQIVND (reference sequence). This CDR3 is built from 14 residues. Trimming cost V 7 bases and J 3 bases; bases outside gene matches: 6. In nucleotides, the CDR3 is TGTGCCAGTATCCGGACAGGGGCAGACTATGGCTACACCTTC. Its translation: CASIRTGADYGYTF. Complete variable domain (other parts from reference TRBV19 and TRBJ1-2): DGGITQSPKYLFRKEGQNVTLSCEQNLNHDAMYWYRQDPGQGLRLIYYSQIVNDFQKGDIAEGYSVSREKKESFPLTVTSAQKNPTAFYLCASIRTGADYGYTFGSGTRLTVV.

In its sample, this clone was seen many times. The junction shows a germline mismatch at one end, possibly a read error. The chain links TRBV4-2 to TRBJ2-1; 10 nucleotides match TRBD2. This CDR3 spans 14 amino acids. Germline CDR1 LGHNA, CDR2 YNFKEQ. CDR3 sequence: CASSQEASGGVMVF. DNA for the CDR3: TGTGCCAGCAGCCAAGAGGCTAGCGGGGGCGTTATGGTCTTC.

The chain couples TRBV4-3 to TRBJ2-7; D perhaps matches TRBD2 (5 bases). The ends were cut back, 4 bases at V and 2 bases at J, with 12 bases in the middle. CDR3 length equals 14 residues. From germline, CDR1 is LGHNA and CDR2 YSLEER. This CDR3 reads CASSLSSGTYEQYF. CDR3 DNA sequence: TGCGCCAGCAGCCTGTCTTCGGGAACCTACGAGCAGTACTTC.

The V call is TRBV11-2, the J call TRBJ2-7; tentatively, D is TRBD1 (5 bases). The germline V gene encodes CDR1 SGHAT and CDR2 FQNNGV. The CDR3 is 11 amino acids. Trimming left V 5 bases short and J 6 bases short, with 8 bases between. CDR3 sequence: CASSGQIEQYF. CDR3 nucleotide sequence: TGTGCCAGCAGCGGACAAATCGAGCAGTACTTC.

The rearrangement joins TRBV2 to TRBJ2-7, with 8 bases lining up with TRBD2. CDR1 SNHLY and CDR2 FYNNEI come from the germline V gene. The junction had 7 bases not matched to a gene; V was cut back by 6 bases and J by 3 bases. CDR3 size: 14 residues. CDR3 sequence reads: CASRKLAASYEQYF. The CDR3, as DNA: TGTGCCAGCAGGAAACTAGCGGCAAGCTACGAGCAGTACTTC.

This clone came up a few times. The chain joins TRBV5-1 to TRBJ1-4; no reliable D call. V dropped 0 bases and J dropped 3 bases, with 12 bases sitting between them. Germline V gene sequence: CDR1 SGHRS, CDR2 YFSETQ. The CDR3 loop spans 16 amino acids. CDR3 coding DNA: TGCGCCAGCAGCTTGGCCTCTGTGGGAGCTAATGAAAAACTGTTTTTT. This translates into CASSLASVGANEKLFF.

V usage is TRBV19 and J usage is TRBJ1-5; tentatively, D is TRBD1 (6 bases). Germline CDR1 reads LNHDA; CDR2 reads SQIVND (reference sequence). The CDR3 loop spans 14 amino acids. V was cut by 7 bases and J by 2 bases, with 12 bases left in between. CDR3 sequence (DNA): TGTGCCAGTACCCAACAGGGTGGCAATCAGCCCCAGCATTTT. Translated, it gives CASTQQGGNQPQHF. Filled out from reference TRBV19 and TRBJ1-5, the complete variable domain reads DGGITQSPKYLFRKEGQNVTLSCEQNLNHDAMYWYRQDPGQGLRLIYYSQIVNDFQKGDIAEGYSVSREKKESFPLTVTSAQKNPTAFYLCASTQQGGNQPQHFGDGTRLSIL.

The rearrangement uses TRBV12-3 or TRBV12-4 and TRBJ1-4, with 7 bases fitting TRBD1. The CDR3 totals 13 residues. V was clipped by 6 bases and J by 4 bases; unmatched bases: 2. CDR3 in amino acids: CASSRDSNEKLFF. CDR3 DNA sequence: TGTGCCAGCAGCCGGGACAGTAATGAAAAACTGTTTTTT.

The rearrangement joins TRBV30 to TRBJ1-1, with D perhaps matching TRBD1 (5 bases). CDR1 is GTSNPN and CDR2 is SVGIG in the germline V gene (reference sequence). The CDR3 sequence is 15 residues long. V was shortened by 3 bases and J by 3 bases, with 17 bases between the two germline ends. The CDR3: CAWSDHRFPHTEAFF. The CDR3 DNA reads TGTGCCTGGAGCGATCACAGGTTCCCGCACACTGAAGCTTTCTTT.

The chain combines TRBV19 with TRBJ2-7, with D perhaps TRBD1 (6 bases). Trimming removed 6 bases from V and 2 bases from J, with 14 bases in between. This CDR3 has 14 residues. Germline V gene sequence: CDR1 LNHDA, CDR2 SQIVND (reference sequence). In nucleotides, the CDR3 is TGTGCCAGTAGAGGGACAACCGGAGCCTACGAGCAGTACTTC. This translates into CASRGTTGAYEQYF. The full variable domain, rest sourced from reference TRBV19 and TRBJ2-7, is DGGITQSPKYLFRKEGQNVTLSCEQNLNHDAMYWYRQDPGQGLRLIYYSQIVNDFQKGDIAEGYSVSREKKESFPLTVTSAQKNPTAFYLCASRGTTGAYEQYFGPGTRLTVT.

The chain uses TRBV7-3 and TRBJ2-2; possibly TRBD2 for D (7 bases). This CDR3 has 16 amino acids. V was trimmed by 5 bases and J by 3 bases, leaving 16 bases between them. Germline CDR1 SGHTA, CDR2 FQGTGA. Here the CDR3 reads CASSTAGGLDTGELFF. The CDR3 DNA sequence: TGTGCCAGCAGCACCGCCGGGGGGCTGGACACCGGGGAGCTGTTTTTT.

This chain uses TRBV27 with TRBJ1-6; 7 positions match TRBD1. J was trimmed by 5 bases and V by 5 bases; bases with no gene match: 6. Germline lookup yields CDR1 MNHEY and CDR2 SMNVEV (reference sequence). CDR3 length: 15 amino acids. The CDR3 nucleotides read TGTGCCAGCAGTCTCCGGGACAGAGATAATTCACCCCTCCACTTT. Protein product: CASSLRDRDNSPLHF.

The chain links TRBV4-2 to TRBJ1-4; 7 nucleotides agree with TRBD1. The CDR3 totals 17 residues. The germline V gene encodes CDR1 LGHNA and CDR2 YNFKEQ. The trim removed 3 bases at V and 3 bases at J, leaving 10 bases unmatched. CDR3 nucleotides: TGTGCCAGCAGCCAGCCTACAGGGGCCGGGGCTAATGAAAAACTGTTTTTT. Protein product: CASSQPTGAGANEKLFF.

This clone was seen only once. This chain connects TRBV20-1 to TRBJ1-6; the D is unclear. Deletions cut 6 bases from V and 9 bases from J, with 9 bases between. The CDR3 is made up of 11 amino acids. The germline V gene has CDR1 DFQATT and CDR2 SNEGSKA (reference sequence). CDR3 bases: TGCAGTGCAAAAAACAGTTCACCCCTCCACTTT. Protein sequence: CSAKNSSPLHF.